These T cell receptor beta chains were read from a single sample in a study of CD8 T cells in ankylosing spondylitis. Via MiXCR, TCRdb re-called the 5' RACE reads, giving one row per CDR3 protein. The table has about 240,000 distinct CDR3 sequences, 8.6% seen once. Sequenced material: blood, either unsorted or a sorted T cell fraction (not recorded which). These receptors were obtained from a male donor with ankylosing spondylitis or in good health (not recorded which). Each CDR3 is given with its conserved first and last residue. Fields, in order: J gene, D gene, V gene, clone size, CDR3 protein, CDR3 DNA. The D gene is left open where the match is weak. For some rows the clone size is stated as once, few or many, or as a class when expanded; others skip it.

j_call: TRBJ2-3
d_call: TRBD2
v_call: TRBV20-1
clone_size: .
cdr3_aa: CSARAPTGGGTDTQYF
cdr3_nt: TGCAGTGCTAGGGCCCCCACGGGAGGAGGGACAGATACGCAGTATTTT

j_call: TRBJ1-1
d_call: TRBD1
v_call: TRBV20-1
clone_size: .
cdr3_aa: CSAPDRVNTEAFF
cdr3_nt: TGCAGTGCTCCCGACAGGGTGAACACTGAAGCTTTCTTT

j_call: TRBJ1-1
d_call: .
v_call: TRBV5-1
clone_size: many
cdr3_aa: CASSLMSGTEAFF
cdr3_nt: TGCGCCAGCAGCTTGATGTCGGGCACTGAAGCTTTCTTT

j_call: TRBJ1-2
d_call: .
v_call: TRBV24-1
clone_size: many
cdr3_aa: CATSDHRDGYTF
cdr3_nt: TGTGCCACCAGTGATCACAGGGACGGCTACACCTTC

j_call: TRBJ1-1
d_call: .
v_call: TRBV9
clone_size: few
cdr3_aa: CASSGGTTEAFF
cdr3_nt: TGTGCCAGCAGCGGTGGGACCACTGAAGCTTTCTTT

j_call: TRBJ2-1
d_call: TRBD2
v_call: TRBV20-1
clone_size: many
cdr3_aa: CSARTSGGPSNEQFF
cdr3_nt: TGCAGTGCGAGGACTAGCGGGGGGCCTAGCAATGAGCAGTTCTTC

j_call: TRBJ1-1
d_call: .
v_call: TRBV20-1
clone_size: many
cdr3_aa: CSARAYKDTEAFF
cdr3_nt: TGCAGTGCTAGGGCGTATAAGGACACTGAAGCTTTCTTT

j_call: TRBJ1-4
d_call: .
v_call: TRBV7-9
clone_size: many
cdr3_aa: CASSTTQGNEKLFF
cdr3_nt: TGTGCCAGCAGCACTACTCAGGGGAATGAAAAACTGTTTTTT

j_call: TRBJ2-1
d_call: .
v_call: TRBV6-1
clone_size: many
cdr3_aa: CASRPPGQPEQFF
cdr3_nt: TGTGCCAGCAGACCCCCCGGGCAACCAGAGCAGTTCTTC

j_call: TRBJ2-1
d_call: TRBD2
v_call: TRBV7-2
clone_size: many
cdr3_aa: CASSPFYPGTSAGEQFF
cdr3_nt: TGTGCCAGCAGCCCCTTTTACCCCGGGACTAGCGCTGGTGAGCAGTTCTTC

j_call: TRBJ2-1
d_call: .
v_call: TRBV20-1
clone_size: many
cdr3_aa: CSARGKGGAQFF
cdr3_nt: TGCAGTGCTAGGGGAAAAGGGGGAGCGCAGTTCTTC

j_call: TRBJ1-1
d_call: TRBD1
v_call: TRBV20-1
clone_size: many
cdr3_aa: CSAYPTTGRRTEAFF
cdr3_nt: TGCAGTGCCTACCCCACGACAGGGCGGCGCACTGAAGCTTTCTTT